These 9 T cell receptor beta chains were sequenced from one sample in a study of blood T cell repertoires in COVID-19. Here immunoSEQ multiplex PCR was the method, and the copy in TCRdb shows in-frame clones only, minus some. The sample contains some 300,000 clones, more than 75% of which appear only once. The sample consisted of PBMCs or T cells enriched from blood (not recorded which). The receptors stem from an older woman in a cohort exposed to, infected with or recovered from COVID-19 (not recorded which).

CDR3 sequence reads: CASSDGWNEKLFF. In DNA, the CDR3 is TGTGCCAGCAGCGACGGGTGGAATGAAAAACTGTTTTTT. V is TRBV28 and J is TRBJ1-4; no definite D call. The CDR3 is 13 residues long. Germline values: CDR1 MDHEN, CDR2 SYDVKM. Trimming took off 6 bases at V and 5 bases at J, with 10 bases between the two ends. The complete variable domain, with remaining parts taken from reference TRBV28 and TRBJ1-4, reads DVKVTQSSRYLVKRTGEKVFLECVQDMDHENMFWYRQDPGLGLRLIYFSYDVKMKEKGDIPEGYSVSREKKERFSLILESASTNQTSMYLCASSDGWNEKLFFGSGTQLSVL.

This chain uses TRBV28 with TRBJ2-1, with D possibly matching TRBD2 (6 bases). Trimming pared 8 bases from V and 7 bases from J, leaving 24 bases between. Looked up from germline, CDR1 is MDHEN and CDR2 is SYDVKM. This CDR3 contains 16 residues. CDR3 DNA: TGTGCCAGCGCGGGGTGGGGACTGGGGCTTGGGAATGAGCAGTTCTTC. It yields the protein CASAGWGLGLGNEQFF.

The V and J genes are TRBV4-1 and TRBJ2-7, with a tentative D call TRBD2 (5 bases). Trimming pared 1 base from V and 2 bases from J, leaving 12 bases between. The CDR3 extends over 15 amino acids. Germline V CDR1 and CDR2: MGHRA, YSYEKL. As DNA, the CDR3 is TGCGCCAGCAGCCAAGGCTTGCGGGTGCCCTACGAGCAGTACTTC. Its translation is CASSQGLRVPYEQYF.

V and J are TRBV4-1 and TRBJ2-5; D is possibly TRBD1 (5 bases). The CDR3 has 13 residues. In germline, CDR1 is MGHRA, CDR2 YSYEKL. Trimming stripped 0 bases from V and 3 bases from J, with 5 bases between. CDR3 region: CASSQDREETQYF. The CDR3 nucleotides read TGCGCCAGCAGCCAAGACAGGGAAGAGACCCAGTACTTC.

J is TRBJ2-7 and V is TRBV5-4; 9 nucleotides align to TRBD1. V shed 4 bases, J shed 7 bases, and the junction held 9 bases outside the gene matches. CDR3 length: 14 amino acids. Per the germline V gene, CDR1 is SGHNT and CDR2 is YYREEE (reference sequence). CDR3 nucleotides: TGTGCCAGCAGCCCGGGGACAGGGAAGTGGGAGCAGTACTTC. Residues: CASSPGTGKWEQYF. The full variable domain, its missing parts supplied by reference TRBV5-4 and TRBJ2-7, is ETGVTQSPTHLIKTRGQQVTLRCSSQSGHNTVSWYQQALGQGPQFIFQYYREEENGRGNFPPRFSGLQFPNYSSELNVNALELDDSALYLCASSPGTGKWEQYFGPGTRLTVT.

The V gene is TRBV19, the J gene TRBJ2-1; tentative D call: TRBD2 (5 bases). This CDR3 has 18 amino acids. Germline CDR1 is LNHDA and CDR2 is SQIVND (reference sequence). Trimming stripped 4 bases from V and 0 bases from J, with 19 bases between. In DNA, the CDR3 is TGTGCCAGTAGTAGTCTAATACTAGGAGCGGTCTCCTACAATGAGCAGTTCTTC. This translates into CASSSLILGAVSYNEQFF.

The chain's CDR3 is CASSQTQGGGSPLHF. The DNA of the CDR3 is TGCGCCAGCAGCCAGACCCAGGGAGGGGGTTCACCCCTCCACTTT. The chain combines TRBV5-1 with TRBJ1-6, with D possibly being TRBD1 (6 bases). Germline V gene lookup returns CDR1 SGHRS and CDR2 YFSETQ. The ends were cut back, 4 bases at V and 9 bases at J, with 17 bases in the middle. The CDR3 is 15 amino acids.

This clone was observed once. The chain joins TRBV4-3 to TRBJ2-5; weak D call: TRBD1 (6 bases). CDR3 size: 17 residues. CDR1 is LGHNA, CDR2 YSLEER, per germline. V dropped 0 bases and J dropped 2 bases, with 16 bases sitting between them. DNA of the CDR3: TGCGCCAGCAGCCAAGAGCCAACCGGGACAAGACAAGAGACCCAGTACTTC. This sequence encodes CASSQEPTGTRQETQYF.

This sequence joins TRBV5-6 and TRBJ2-7; D might be TRBD1 (6 bases). The germline CDR1 and CDR2 sequences are SGHDT and YYEEEE. Trimming pared 4 bases from V and 0 bases from J, leaving 14 bases between. The CDR3 length is 15 residues. CDR3: CASSRGRTASYEQYF. The CDR3 coding sequence is TGTGCCAGCAGCCGAGGAAGGACAGCCTCCTACGAGCAGTACTTC.